These 22 T cell receptor beta chains share one sample of origin, sequenced in a study of beta chain features in type 1 diabetes. Sequenced material consisted of expressed TCRB transcripts (all of the isolated RNA was reverse transcribed). TCRdb's table, derived via immunoSEQ multiplex PCR, lists solely in-frame clones and lacks some. The data contain some 410,000 clones, over 9.5% of them singletons. Sequenced input: naive CD4+ T cells from blood. The receptors were gathered from a woman under 30 in good health.

The chain employs TRBV6-5 and TRBJ2-5, with TRBD2 matching over 7 bases. V shed 4 bases, J shed 6 bases, and the junction held 5 bases outside the gene matches. The germline gives CDR1 MNHEY, CDR2 SVGAGI. This CDR3 spans 13 amino acids. In nucleotides, the CDR3 is TGTGCCAGCAGTTCGACTAGCCTGAAGACCCAGTACTTC. It encodes CASSSTSLKTQYF.

Ten or more counts support this clone. CDR3 in DNA: TGCAGCGTCTTCGACAGTCGGAACACTGAAGCTTTCTTT. It is translated as CSVFDSRNTEAFF. V is TRBV29-1 and J is TRBJ1-1; D might be TRBD1 (5 bases). CDR1 and CDR2 (germline): SQVTM, ANQGSEA. V was shortened by 6 bases and J by 1 base, with 12 bases between the two germline ends. The CDR3 contains 13 residues.

In this sample, this clone turned up a few times. The chain couples TRBV7-9 to TRBJ1-1; 7 nucleotides agree with TRBD1. Germline V gives CDR1 SEHNR, CDR2 FQNEAQ (reference sequence). The CDR3 runs 14 residues. The trim removed 6 bases at V and 3 bases at J, leaving 7 bases unmatched. CDR3 DNA: TGTGCCAGCAGACGGACAGGATGGGACACTGAAGCTTTCTTT. Translating gives CASRRTGWDTEAFF.

J is TRBJ2-1 and V is TRBV5-6, with 9 bases that match TRBD2. Germline V gene data show CDR1 as SGHDT and CDR2 as YYEEEE. V shed 5 bases and J 9 bases; nucleotides not matched to a gene: 9. The CDR3 covers 14 residues. As DNA, the CDR3 is TGTGCCAGCAGTCTAAGCGGGAGGTATAGTGAGCAGTTCTTC. Translation gives CASSLSGRYSEQFF.

J is TRBJ2-1 and V is TRBV7-8; TRBD2 matches at 7 bases. The germline gives CDR1 SGHVS, CDR2 FQNEAQ. The CDR3 is 18 amino acids. V shed 1 base and J 5 bases; nucleotides not matched to a gene: 14. In nucleotides, the CDR3 is TGTGCCAGCAGCTTAGACTTTAAGGGACTACGAGTCCACAATGAGCAGTTCTTC. Translated: CASSLDFKGLRVHNEQFF.

Comment on this clone: Compared with germline, one end of the junction differs, possibly owing to a read error. This sequence joins TRBV5-6 and TRBJ1-3; no reliable D call. The CDR3 is 11 amino acids. CDR1 is SGHDT, CDR2 YYEEEE, per germline. The CDR3 bases are TGTGCCAGCAGCTATGGGCAGGTAAACGCCTTT. Amino acid sequence: CASSYGQVNAF.

This clone came up a few times. The chain joins TRBV7-9 to TRBJ2-1; 9 nucleotides line up with TRBD2. V was pared by 5 bases and J by 6 bases, with 8 bases of the junction left unmatched. This CDR3 contains 15 residues. CDR1 is SEHNR, CDR2 FQNEAQ, per germline (reference sequence). CDR3 coding DNA: TGTGCCAGCAGCCAGGGGACTAGCAGGGGCAATGAGCAGTTCTTC. Protein sequence: CASSQGTSRGNEQFF. Together with reference TRBV7-9 and TRBJ2-1, the CDR3 gives the full variable domain: DTGVSQNPRHKITKRGQNVTFRCDPISEHNRLYWYRQTLGQGPEFLTYFQNEAQLEKSRLLSDRFSAERPKGSFSTLEIQRTEQGDSAMYLCASSQGTSRGNEQFFGPGTRLTVL.

A word on this clone: Other nucleotide sequences from this sample produce the same CDR3. V and J are TRBV18 and TRBJ2-7, with 7 bases identical to TRBD2. The CDR3 contains 15 residues. V lost 3 bases to trimming and J lost 0 bases; unmatched junction nucleotides: 5. In germline, CDR1 is KGHSH, CDR2 LQKENI. CDR3 bases: TGTGCCAGCTCACCGGGGGAGGGTGGCTCCTACGAGCAGTACGTC. It translates to CASSPGEGGSYEQYV.

This clone occurred a few times. The chain recombines TRBV25-1 with TRBJ2-5; D perhaps matches TRBD1 (5 bases). The germline gives CDR1 MGHDK, CDR2 SYGVNS. The V end was cut by 3 bases, the J end by 1 base, with 12 bases between. This CDR3 has 15 residues. CDR3 sequence reads: CASSDQGFSQETQYF. The CDR3 nucleotides read TGTGCCAGCAGTGACCAGGGATTTTCCCAAGAGACCCAGTACTTC.

The rearrangement links TRBV30 to TRBJ1-5, with 7 bases lining up with TRBD1. V shed 3 bases, J shed 5 bases, and the junction held 10 bases outside the gene matches. This CDR3 is 15 amino acids long. Germline V gene sequence: CDR1 GTSNPN, CDR2 SVGIG (reference sequence). The CDR3 is CAWSNWGTEDQPQHF. The CDR3 nucleotides read TGTGCCTGGAGCAATTGGGGGACAGAGGATCAGCCCCAGCATTTT.

The chain has TRBV5-4 and TRBJ2-5; either TRBD1 or TRBD2 may fit D (5 bases each). V was shortened by 2 bases and J by 5 bases, with 13 bases between the two germline ends. Germline V gene sequence: CDR1 SGHNT, CDR2 YYREEE (reference sequence). This CDR3 has 14 residues. The CDR3 spells CASSLRYGAETQYF. CDR3 in DNA: TGTGCCAGCAGCTTACGGTACGGGGCGGAGACCCAGTACTTC.

This clone was observed a few times. The rearrangement uses TRBV4-3 and TRBJ2-7; D is possibly TRBD2 (6 bases). V lost 3 bases and J 0 bases, leaving 18 bases between the germline ends. Germline V CDR1 and CDR2: LGHNA, YSLEER. CDR3 size: 17 residues. CDR3 bases: TGCGCCAGCAGCCAGTCCCCCCAGGGACTCGGCTCCTACGAGCAGTACTTC. This sequence encodes CASSQSPQGLGSYEQYF.

The genes are TRBV18 and TRBJ2-2; a possible D gene is TRBD2 (5 bases). V was clipped by 3 bases and J by 2 bases, with 10 bases between them. This CDR3 comprises 15 residues. Germline V gene lookup returns CDR1 KGHSH and CDR2 LQKENI. The CDR3 is CASSPSGGNTGELFF. CDR3 sequence (DNA): TGTGCCAGCTCACCGTCTGGAGGTAACACCGGGGAGCTGTTTTTT.

This clone occurred a few times. V gene TRBV9 combines with J gene TRBJ1-1, with 8 bases matching TRBD1. The V and J ends lost 2 bases and 1 base, in that order; junction bases with no gene match: 4. The CDR3 has 15 amino acids. In germline, CDR1 is SGDLS, CDR2 YYNGEE. CDR3 DNA sequence: TGTGCCAGCAGCGTCTCCGGGACAGGGAACACTGAAGCTTTCTTT. It is translated as CASSVSGTGNTEAFF.

The chain joins TRBV4-3 to TRBJ2-3; TRBD1 matches at 8 bases. V was pared by 0 bases and J by 5 bases, with 7 bases of the junction left unmatched. CDR1 is LGHNA, CDR2 YSLEER, per germline. The CDR3 extends over 16 amino acids. CDR3 sequence (DNA): TGCGCCAGCAGCCAAGATGGGGACAGGCGGGGAGATACGCAGTATTTT. This translates into CASSQDGDRRGDTQYF.

The genes are TRBV21-1 and TRBJ2-3; TRBD1 is the table's D call and was not checked against the DNA. TRBV21-1 corresponds to a pseudogene. The length of the CDR3 is 13 residues. CDR3 sequence reads: CASRGRTADTQYF. CDR3 coding DNA: TGTGCCAGCAGGGGCCGGACAGCAGATACGCAGTATTTT.

This clone came up a few times. The genes are TRBV7-9 and TRBJ2-2; 7 bases align to TRBD1. This CDR3 spans 17 amino acids. The V gene end was trimmed by 4 bases and the J gene end by 6 bases; junction bases not matched to a gene: 14. Per germline, CDR1 SEHNR and CDR2 FQNEAQ (reference sequence). The CDR3 loop reads CASSSISGTDFSGELFF. In DNA, the CDR3 is TGTGCCAGCAGCTCGATATCCGGGACAGACTTTTCCGGGGAGCTGTTTTTT. The variable domain in full, with the rest retrieved from reference TRBV7-9 and TRBJ2-2, is DTGVSQNPRHKITKRGQNVTFRCDPISEHNRLYWYRQTLGQGPEFLTYFQNEAQLEKSRLLSDRFSAERPKGSFSTLEIQRTEQGDSAMYLCASSSISGTDFSGELFFGEGSRLTVL.

The chain carries TRBV29-1 and TRBJ2-1, with D unresolved. Germline V CDR1 and CDR2: SQVTM, ANQGSEA. Trimming removed 6 bases at V and 5 bases at J, with 17 bases between. This CDR3 is built from 14 residues. The CDR3 here is CSVKPRPSDNEQFF. The CDR3 DNA reads as TGCAGCGTCAAACCCCGACCAAGCGACAATGAGCAGTTCTTC.

J is TRBJ2-1 and V is TRBV25-1; 8 bases fit TRBD1. The length of the CDR3 is 14 residues. V lost 3 bases to trimming and J lost 7 bases; unmatched junction nucleotides: 5. Germline CDR1 MGHDK, CDR2 SYGVNS. CDR3 sequence reads: CASSDYRDRNEQFF. Written as DNA, the CDR3 is TGTGCCAGCAGTGACTACCGGGACAGGAATGAGCAGTTCTTC.

This clone appeared a few times. The CDR3 DNA is TGCGCCAGCAGCCGCAAACAACAGGGGAGTGGGGCCAACGTCCTGACTTTC. Translated, it gives CASSRKQQGSGANVLTF. The rearrangement joins TRBV4-3 to TRBJ2-6; 7 bases line up with TRBD1. This CDR3 has 17 amino acids. The germline V gene has CDR1 LGHNA and CDR2 YSLEER. Losses at the gene ends were 4 bases for V and 3 bases for J; bases not matched to a gene: 9.

The rearrangement joins TRBV6-5 to TRBJ1-2; TRBD1 matches 7 bases. Germline V gene sequence: CDR1 MNHEY, CDR2 SVGAGI. Unmatched junction bases numbered 9, after V lost 6 bases and J lost 5 bases. The CDR3 extends over 14 amino acids. This CDR3 reads CASSLRTGRYGYTF. CDR3 DNA sequence: TGTGCCAGCAGCTTGAGGACAGGACGTTATGGCTACACCTTC.

The V gene is TRBV7-2, the J gene TRBJ2-3, with TRBD2 as a possible D gene (5 bases). The CDR3 is made up of 14 amino acids. V was shortened by 2 bases and J by 5 bases, with 11 bases between the two germline ends. Germline-derived CDR1 and CDR2 are SGHTA and FQGNSA. CDR3 bases: TGTGCCAGCAGCTTATCGAGGGCGGTAGATACGCAGTATTTT. Residues: CASSLSRAVDTQYF.